A single sample gave rise to the 26 T cell receptor beta chains below, sequenced in a study of response to subunit inactivated influenza vaccine. One entry per CDR3 protein, called by TCRdb with MiXCR from the RT-PCR reads. The table shows about 650,000 distinct CDR3 sequences, with about 15% occurring only once. Sequencing was performed on PBMCs from blood, taken about 13 days after vaccination. The source is a man aged 50 to 59 who received an inactivated influenza vaccine.

The rearrangement uses TRBV20-1 and TRBJ1-1; D perhaps matches TRBD1 (5 bases). CDR1 and CDR2 (germline): DFQATT, SNEGSKA (reference sequence). CDR3 length: 14 amino acids. Deletions cut 2 bases from V and 0 bases from J, with 10 bases between. This chain's CDR3 is CSARPGGVNTEAFF. CDR3 DNA sequence: TGCAGTGCTAGACCCGGGGGGGTGAACACTGAAGCTTTCTTT.

This clonotype was counted between two and nine times. The V and J genes are TRBV7-8 and TRBJ2-2; TRBD2 aligns across 10 bases. The CDR3 is 17 residues long. The germline CDR1 and CDR2 sequences are SGHVS and FQNEAQ. The V and J ends lost 5 bases and 0 bases, in that order; junction bases with no gene match: 6. CDR3 amino acids: CASSPGTSVSNTGELFF. The CDR3 DNA follows: TGTGCCAGCAGCCCCGGGACTAGCGTATCGAACACCGGGGAGCTGTTTTTT.

This clonotype came up a few times. V usage is TRBV10-3 and J usage is TRBJ1-5, with 9 bases lining up with TRBD1. The V gene's germline CDR1 is ENHRY and CDR2 SYGVKD. This CDR3 spans 15 amino acids. V dropped 3 bases and J dropped 4; count of bases not matched to a gene: 4. This chain's CDR3 is CAISDSGQGNQPQHF. CDR3 DNA sequence: TGTGCCATCAGTGACTCGGGACAGGGAAATCAGCCCCAGCATTTT.

This clonotype was counted between two and nine times. The rearrangement uses TRBV20-1 and TRBJ2-1; D unresolved. V lost 0 bases and J lost 6, with 9 bases in between. Per germline, CDR1 DFQATT and CDR2 SNEGSKA (reference sequence). The CDR3 is made up of 13 amino acids. This CDR3 is CSARDIISNEQFF. The CDR3 DNA reads as TGCAGTGCTAGAGACATTATTTCCAATGAGCAGTTCTTC.

The chain joins TRBV12-3 or TRBV12-4 to TRBJ2-3, with 7 bases fitting TRBD1. Germline trimming cut 7 bases from V and 4 bases from J; bases unmatched to any gene: 14. The CDR3 is 16 amino acids. CDR3 residues: CASTLGPTGNPDTQYF. In DNA form, the CDR3 reads TGTGCCAGCACCCTCGGCCCGACAGGGAACCCAGATACGCAGTATTTT.

The chain has TRBV28 and TRBJ2-1; 13 positions match TRBD2. Trimming cost V 8 bases and J 8 bases; bases outside gene matches: 15. CDR3 size: 17 residues. Germline CDR1 is MDHEN and CDR2 is SYDVKM. CDR3 bases: TGTGCCAGCCTGGGGACGGCTACTAGCGGGAGGGTATATGAGCAGTTCTTC. Amino acid sequence: CASLGTATSGRVYEQFF.

This clonotype was picked up many times. The DNA of the CDR3 is TGTGCCAGCAGCCCCCTGGGAGGGTCTTCCGAGCAGTACTTC. As protein: CASSPLGGSSEQYF. This sequence joins TRBV7-9 and TRBJ2-7, with 7 nucleotides matching TRBD2. Trimming took 5 bases from V and 6 from J; bases not matched to a gene: 10. Germline V gene sequence: CDR1 SEHNR, CDR2 FQNEAQ (reference sequence). CDR3 size: 14 residues. Full variable domain (missing parts from reference TRBV7-9 and TRBJ2-7): DTGVSQNPRHKITKRGQNVTFRCDPISEHNRLYWYRQTLGQGPEFLTYFQNEAQLEKSRLLSDRFSAERPKGSFSTLEIQRTEQGDSAMYLCASSPLGGSSEQYFGPGTRLTVT.

This clonotype has more than one count but fewer than ten. J is TRBJ1-4 and V is TRBV4-1, with TRBD1 matching 9 bases. Per the germline V gene, CDR1 is MGHRA and CDR2 is YSYEKL. The CDR3 length is 15 residues. With V trimmed by 1 base and J by 5 bases, 2 bases remained unmatched. This chain's CDR3 is CASSQAGTGNEKLFF. The CDR3 DNA is TGCGCCAGCAGCCAAGCTGGGACAGGGAATGAAAAACTGTTTTTT.

The chain links TRBV5-4 to TRBJ2-6; D not resolved. Trimming shortened V by 0 bases and J by 0 bases, and 13 bases separated the two germline ends. The CDR3 has 18 amino acids. Germline CDR1 reads SGHNT; CDR2 reads YYREEE (reference sequence). Here the CDR3 DNA reads TGTGCCAGCAGCTTGGGTGCGGTACACGTCTCTGGGGCCAACGTCCTGACTTTC. This sequence encodes CASSLGAVHVSGANVLTF.

The chain recombines TRBV20-1 with TRBJ2-1; 9 bases align to TRBD2. This CDR3 contains 16 residues. Germline loops: CDR1 DFQATT, CDR2 SNEGSKA (reference sequence). After removal of 5 bases from V and 0 bases from J, the junction contained 8 bases not matched to a gene. CDR3 region: CSASGGGGGSYNEQFF. The DNA for the CDR3 is TGCAGTGCTTCGGGTGGCGGGGGGGGCTCCTACAATGAGCAGTTCTTC.

The V and J genes are TRBV5-6 and TRBJ2-5; the match to TRBD1 covers 10 bases. V lost 4 bases, J lost 0 bases, and 9 bases stayed unmatched. The germline gives CDR1 SGHDT, CDR2 YYEEEE. The CDR3 sequence is 17 residues long. DNA of the CDR3: TGTGCCAGCAGCAAAAGGACCGGGACAGGGGACCAAGAGACCCAGTACTTC. It yields the protein CASSKRTGTGDQETQYF.

This chain links TRBV2 with TRBJ1-5; 10 bases map to TRBD1. This CDR3 is built from 15 residues. V gave up 8 bases and J gave up 6 bases; unmatched junction bases: 10. Germline values: CDR1 SNHLY, CDR2 FYNNEI. This CDR3 reads CASAPGQGTGQPQHF. The CDR3 DNA reads as TGTGCCAGCGCACCGGGACAGGGGACCGGTCAGCCCCAGCATTTT.

The sample holds a few counts of this clonotype. The chain carries TRBV12-3 or TRBV12-4 and TRBJ2-7, with 8 nucleotides matching TRBD1. The trim removed 6 bases at V and 1 base at J, leaving 5 bases unmatched. The CDR3 sequence is 14 residues long. The CDR3 region is CASRRQGPSYEQYF. In DNA, the CDR3 is TGTGCCAGCAGACGACAGGGGCCATCCTACGAGCAGTACTTC.

Turning to this clonotype: At one boundary the junction diverges from the germline segment, which might be a read error. This chain uses TRBV7-9 with TRBJ2-5, with 9 bases lining up with TRBD2. This CDR3 contains 13 residues. CDR1 is SEHNR and CDR2 is FQNEAQ in the germline V gene (reference sequence). CDR3 residues: CASNLAGEETQYF. CDR3 bases: TGTGCCAGCAACTTAGCGGGGGAAGAGACCCAGTACTTC.

This clonotype has only one observation. V and J are TRBV5-4 and TRBJ2-1, with 9 bases lining up with TRBD2. Germline assignment: CDR1 SGHNT and CDR2 YYREEE (reference sequence). This CDR3 has 17 residues. The V gene end was trimmed by 0 bases and the J gene end by 9 bases; junction bases not matched to a gene: 13. The CDR3: CASSLGSPSGASGEQFF. The CDR3 DNA sequence: TGTGCCAGCAGCTTGGGTTCTCCTAGCGGGGCCTCAGGTGAGCAGTTCTTC.

The rearrangement links TRBV30 to TRBJ2-7; 11 nucleotides agree with TRBD2. Germline assignment: CDR1 GTSNPN and CDR2 SVGIG (reference sequence). This CDR3 contains 17 residues. The J segment lost 3 bases and the V segment lost 0 bases, leaving 10 bases of the junction unmatched. CDR3 in DNA: TGTGCCTGGAGTGTTAGACTAGCGGGAAGTTCTCTCTACGAGCAGTACTTC. This gives the protein CAWSVRLAGSSLYEQYF.

The V gene is TRBV5-6, the J gene TRBJ2-1, with 12 positions matching TRBD2. Germline V CDR1 and CDR2: SGHDT, YYEEEE. The CDR3 length is 16 residues. V was clipped by 3 bases and J by 8 bases; unmatched bases: 9. The CDR3 loop reads CASSWTSGMIVDEQFF. The CDR3 DNA reads TGTGCCAGCAGCTGGACTAGCGGGATGATAGTAGATGAGCAGTTCTTC.

The table lists this clonotype with many counts. The rearrangement joins TRBV7-9 to TRBJ1-1; 7 bases map to TRBD1. Germline V gene data show CDR1 as SEHNR and CDR2 as FQNEAQ (reference sequence). V shed 5 bases and J 0 bases; nucleotides not matched to a gene: 9. The CDR3 sequence is 16 residues long. The CDR3 nucleotides are TGTGCCAGCAGCGACTATCTGGGACAGATGAACACTGAAGCTTTCTTT. Translated: CASSDYLGQMNTEAFF.

The table lists this clonotype with a count of one. The V gene is TRBV20-1, the J gene TRBJ2-7; TRBD1 matches 12 bases. Germline assignment: CDR1 DFQATT and CDR2 SNEGSKA (reference sequence). The CDR3 is made up of 15 amino acids. Germline trimming cut 6 bases from V and 5 bases from J; bases unmatched to any gene: 11. The CDR3 reads CSANFRDRGLNEQYF. CDR3 bases: TGCAGTGCCAACTTCCGGGACAGGGGGCTCAACGAGCAGTACTTC.

This clonotype was seen more than once but under ten times. J is TRBJ2-1 and V is TRBV7-2; D might be TRBD2 (6 bases). The V gene's germline CDR1 is SGHTA and CDR2 FQGNSA. The CDR3 consists of 15 residues. V was pared by 5 bases and J by 5 bases, with 16 bases between. CDR3: CASSLAGQSNNEQFF. The CDR3 region has the DNA TGTGCCAGCAGCCTGGCGGGGCAGTCCAACAATGAGCAGTTCTTC.

V and J are TRBV20-1 and TRBJ2-3, with 12 bases lining up with TRBD2. The V and J ends lost 6 bases and 0 bases, in that order; junction bases with no gene match: 7. CDR1 and CDR2 (germline): DFQATT, SNEGSKA (reference sequence). The CDR3 runs to 16 residues. The CDR3 coding sequence is TGCAGTGCGGAGTGGACTAGCGGGGATAGCACAGATACGCAGTATTTT. Its translation is CSAEWTSGDSTDTQYF.

In its sample, this clonotype was seen many times. V is TRBV4-2 and J is TRBJ2-3; no reliable D call. The CDR3 is 12 amino acids. The V gene lost 0 bases and the J gene lost 2 bases, with 0 bases spanning the gap. CDR1 and CDR2 (germline): LGHNA, YNFKEQ. The CDR3 coding sequence is TGTGCCAGCAGCCAAGACACAGATACGCAGTATTTT. This encodes CASSQDTDTQYF.

Only a few counts were recorded for this clonotype. V usage is TRBV2 and J usage is TRBJ2-7; tentatively, D is TRBD2 (6 bases). The germline V gene encodes CDR1 SNHLY and CDR2 FYNNEI. With 8 bases removed from V and 0 bases from J, the gap between germline ends came to 11 bases. CDR3 length equals 13 residues. The CDR3 DNA sequence: TGTGCCAGCGGAGGGACGGACTCCTACGAGCAGTACTTC. Protein product: CASGGTDSYEQYF.

Here the CDR3 reads CASSYGTGNTEAFF. The CDR3 DNA reads TGCGCCAGCAGCTACGGGACAGGGAACACTGAAGCTTTCTTT. The genes are TRBV5-1 and TRBJ1-1; the match to TRBD1 covers 8 bases. V gave up 3 bases and J gave up 1 base; unmatched junction bases: 2. Germline CDR1 reads SGHRS; CDR2 reads YFSETQ. CDR3 length: 14 residues.

This clonotype was seen a handful of times. An end of the junction differs from the germline gene, which may be a read error. V gene TRBV28 combines with J gene TRBJ2-2, with 7 bases that match TRBD1. Per germline, CDR1 MDHEN and CDR2 SYDVKM. CDR3 size: 14 residues. The CDR3 sequence is CAGRQGSTTGELFF. Written as DNA, the CDR3 is TGTGCCGGCAGACAGGGTAGCACCACCGGGGAGCTGTTTTTT.

This clonotype was seen more than once but under ten times. This chain links TRBV20-1 with TRBJ2-4; 8 bases map to TRBD2. V was pared by 4 bases and J by 1 base, with 6 bases of the junction left unmatched. Germline V gene lookup returns CDR1 DFQATT and CDR2 SNEGSKA (reference sequence). The CDR3 has 15 residues. The CDR3 DNA sequence: TGCAGTGCTAAGGGACTAGTGACGGCCAAAAACATTCAGTACTTC. This gives the protein CSAKGLVTAKNIQYF.